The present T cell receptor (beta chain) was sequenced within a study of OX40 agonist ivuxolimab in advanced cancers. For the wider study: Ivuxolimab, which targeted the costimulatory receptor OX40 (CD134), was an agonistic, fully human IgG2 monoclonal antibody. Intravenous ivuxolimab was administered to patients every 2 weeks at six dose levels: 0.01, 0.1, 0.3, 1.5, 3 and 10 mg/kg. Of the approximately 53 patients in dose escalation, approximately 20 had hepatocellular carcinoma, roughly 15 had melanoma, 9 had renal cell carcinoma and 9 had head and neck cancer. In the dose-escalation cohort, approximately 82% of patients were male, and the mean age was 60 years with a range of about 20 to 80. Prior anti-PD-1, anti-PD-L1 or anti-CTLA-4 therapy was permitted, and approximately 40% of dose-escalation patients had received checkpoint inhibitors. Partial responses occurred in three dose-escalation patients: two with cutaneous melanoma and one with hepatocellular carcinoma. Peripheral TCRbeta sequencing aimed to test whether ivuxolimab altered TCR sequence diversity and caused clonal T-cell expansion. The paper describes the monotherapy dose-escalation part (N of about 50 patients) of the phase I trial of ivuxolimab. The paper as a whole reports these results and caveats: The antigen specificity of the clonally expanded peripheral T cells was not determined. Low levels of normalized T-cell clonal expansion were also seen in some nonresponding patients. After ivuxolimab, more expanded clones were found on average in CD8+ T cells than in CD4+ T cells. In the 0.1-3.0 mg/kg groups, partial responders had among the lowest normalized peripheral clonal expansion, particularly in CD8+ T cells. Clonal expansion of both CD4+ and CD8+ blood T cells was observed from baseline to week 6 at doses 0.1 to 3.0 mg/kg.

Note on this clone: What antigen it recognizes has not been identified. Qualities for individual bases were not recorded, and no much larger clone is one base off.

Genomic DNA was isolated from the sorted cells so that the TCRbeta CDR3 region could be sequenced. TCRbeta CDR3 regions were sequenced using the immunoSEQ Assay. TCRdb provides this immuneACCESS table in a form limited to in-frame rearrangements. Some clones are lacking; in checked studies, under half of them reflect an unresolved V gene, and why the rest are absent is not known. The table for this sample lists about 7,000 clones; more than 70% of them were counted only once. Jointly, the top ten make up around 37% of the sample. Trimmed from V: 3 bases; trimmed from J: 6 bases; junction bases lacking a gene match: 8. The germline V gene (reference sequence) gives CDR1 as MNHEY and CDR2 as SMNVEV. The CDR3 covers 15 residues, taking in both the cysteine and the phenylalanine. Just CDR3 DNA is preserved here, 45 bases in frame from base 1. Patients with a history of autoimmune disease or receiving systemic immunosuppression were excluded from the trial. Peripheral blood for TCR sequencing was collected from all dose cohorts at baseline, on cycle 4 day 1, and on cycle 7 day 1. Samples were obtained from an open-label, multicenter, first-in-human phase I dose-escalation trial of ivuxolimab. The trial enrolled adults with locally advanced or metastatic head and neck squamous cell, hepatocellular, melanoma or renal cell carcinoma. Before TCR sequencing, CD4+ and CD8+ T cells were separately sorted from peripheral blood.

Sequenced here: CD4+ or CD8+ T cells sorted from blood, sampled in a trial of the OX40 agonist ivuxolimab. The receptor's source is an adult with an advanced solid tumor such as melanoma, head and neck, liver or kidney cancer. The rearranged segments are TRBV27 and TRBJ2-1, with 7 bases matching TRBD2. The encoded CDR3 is CASSFEAGVINEQFF. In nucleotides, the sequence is TGTGCCAGCAGTTTCGAGGCGGGAGTAATCAATGAGCAGTTCTTC.